This paragraph covers one T cell receptor beta chain sequence. Its antigen is currently not known. Base qualities are not recorded, but no much larger clone differs from it by a single base. The data originate from a study of T cell responses to AZD1222 COVID-19 vaccine (dated by TCRdb to 2020 to 2023). With regard to the full study: AZD1222 recipients given second doses at about 4 weeks or at about 12 weeks were pooled, since spike-specific TCR depth and breadth were not found to differ between the two schedules. A total of over 230 trial participants underwent TCR sequencing, of whom 200 to 220 received two doses of AZD1222 and 26 received two doses of the MenACWY control vaccine. Enrollment into the trials was organized by age into subgroups of 18-55, 56-69 and 70-plus years, and those subgroups contained roughly 150, 30 and 60 TCR-sequenced participants, respectively. The paper as a whole reports these results and caveats: No day 14 peak-response samples were available, so repertoires were characterized only after the peak T cell response. Conclusions about previously exposed vaccinees were limited because only a handful of AZD1222 recipients were SARS-CoV-2 seropositive at baseline. Most participants were white British and females outnumbered males, and the authors suggested that clonal diversity may have been underestimated. The 56-69-year group was small, and its depth increase did not reach significance, likely because of low power. After two AZD1222 doses, spike-specific TCR breadth and depth were significantly higher than at day 0 and than in MenACWY recipients. The vaccine-associated CD4 TCRs covered the entire spike protein, and the dominant responses fell in regions 160-218 and 743-854. Reportedly, close to half of the unique spike-specific TCRs recognized epitopes lying outside the regions that are mutated in the B.1.351 and B.1.1.7 variants.

From the cysteine up to the phenylalanine, the CDR3 has a length of 15 residues. The DNA shown is the 45-base CDR3, in frame from base 1. The trim is 0 bases for V and 2 bases for J, with a gap of 5 bases between the germline ends. Per the germline V gene, LGHNA is the CDR1 and YNFKEQ is the CDR2. The CDR3 regions of human TCRbeta chains were analyzed by immunosequencing. The published analysis was carried out like this. TCRs in the repertoires were compared against a reference library of SARS-CoV-2-specific TCRs that had been generated with the MIRA antigen-specificity platform. Breadth was defined as the fraction of unique TCRs that were SARS-CoV-2-associated. Depth was defined as the fraction of total T cells that were SARS-CoV-2-associated. Using the MIRA data, every spike-specific TCR was mapped to the spike region that the TCR reacted to and assigned to either a CD4 or a CD8 class. Log10-transformed breadth and depth values were compared by one-way ANOVA with Sidak's multiple comparisons tests. TCRdb holds this immuneACCESS table with in-frame rearrangements only. Some clones are missing; in checked studies, unresolved V genes explain under half, and the rest has no known cause. That table supplies the V and J calls and clone size; D and trimming were determined from the DNA. The sample table shows more than 85,000 clones, and about 86% are seen once. The leading ten clones occupy around 5.1% of the sample.

The time point label here, explained by the study, means: baseline before first vaccination. Vaccinee samples were obtained from the UK trials COV001 and COV002, which included a single-blind randomized controlled phase 2/3 trial of AZD1222 (ChAdOx1 nCoV-19) in healthy adults. For TCRbeta chain sequencing, PBMC samples from trial participants were taken at day 0 and at day 28 after the second dose. This specimen consisted of peripheral blood, obtained on day 0 of AZD1222 vaccination. The sequence joins TRBV4-2 to TRBJ2-6; the D gene cannot be named for sure. This clonotype was obtained from an adult in good health. The base sequence is TGTGCCAGCAGCCAAGATAGCCCTGGGGCCAACGTCCTGACTTTC. This gives the protein CASSQDSPGANVLTF.